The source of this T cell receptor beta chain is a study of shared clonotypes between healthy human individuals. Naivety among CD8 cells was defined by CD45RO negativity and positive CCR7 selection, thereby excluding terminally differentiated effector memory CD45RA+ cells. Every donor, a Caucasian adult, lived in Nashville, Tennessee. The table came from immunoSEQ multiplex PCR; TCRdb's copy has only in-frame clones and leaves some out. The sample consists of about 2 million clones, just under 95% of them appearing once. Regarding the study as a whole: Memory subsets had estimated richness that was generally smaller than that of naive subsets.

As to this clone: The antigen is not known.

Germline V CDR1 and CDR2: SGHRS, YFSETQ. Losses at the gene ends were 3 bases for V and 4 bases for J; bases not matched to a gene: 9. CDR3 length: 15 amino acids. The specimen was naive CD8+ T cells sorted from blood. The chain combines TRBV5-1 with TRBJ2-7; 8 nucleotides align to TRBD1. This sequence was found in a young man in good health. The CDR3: CASSYRGQALYEQYF. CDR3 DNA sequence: TGCGCCAGCAGCTATAGGGGACAGGCACTATACGAGCAGTACTTC.